This is a list of T cell receptor beta chains from one sample in a study of blood T cell repertoires in COVID-19. Libraries were prepared by immunoSEQ multiplex PCR; TCRdb keeps only in-frame clonotypes and omits some of them. This sample carries roughly 100,000 clones, roughly 84% of them seen once, and the ten largest clones take over 10%. The sample was peripheral blood. These receptors all stem from a human donor in a cohort sampled during active or convalescent COVID-19. CDR3s include the opening cysteine and the closing phenylalanine or tryptophan. The D gene is left open where the match is weak. Only some rows state a clone size, as once, few, many or a class for expanded clones.

.	TRBV7-2	.	TRBJ2-1	CASSLDLGAEQFF	TGTGCCAGCAGCTTAGATTTGGGAGCCGAGCAGTTCTTC
TRBD1	TRBV7-9	few	TRBJ2-7	CASNGQGSYEQYF	TGTGCCAGTAACGGACAGGGGTCCTACGAGCAGTACTTC
.	TRBV6-5	.	TRBJ1-2	CASSYGAGDGYTF	TGTGCCAGCAGTTACGGCGCAGGGGATGGCTACACCTTC
.	TRBV9	.	TRBJ1-4	CASSVDPGKNEKLFF	TGTGCCAGCAGCGTCGATCCGGGAAAAAATGAAAAACTGTTTTTT
TRBD1	TRBV10-3	few	TRBJ1-2	CAISPGQNGYTF	TGTGCCATCAGTCCGGGACAGAATGGCTACACCTTC
.	TRBV7-3	.	TRBJ2-3	CASSQVGADTQYF	TGTGCCAGCAGCCAAGTGGGGGCGGATACGCAGTATTTT
.	TRBV6-6	.	TRBJ1-1	CASSYSWESEAFF	TGTGCCAGCAGTTACTCGTGGGAGAGTGAAGCTTTCTTT
.	TRBV4-1	.	TRBJ2-4	CASSQGASAIQYF	TGCGCCAGCAGCCAAGGCGCGTCTGCCATTCAGTACTTC
TRBD1	TRBV24-1	.	TRBJ1-4	CATSALGQELIKFF	TGTGCCACCAGTGCCCTAGGACAGGAACTAATTAAGTTTTTT
TRBD1	TRBV7-2	.	TRBJ2-1	CASSLDPGGNEQFF	TGTGCCAGCAGCTTAGATCCAGGGGGCAATGAGCAGTTCTTC
TRBD1	TRBV5-1	.	TRBJ2-5	CASSPGQGVRTQYF	TGCGCCAGCAGCCCGGGACAGGGGGTTAGGACCCAGTACTTC
TRBD1	TRBV5-1	.	TRBJ1-6	CASSSGTDYNSPLHF	TGCGCCAGCAGCTCGGGGACAGATTATAATTCACCCCTCCACTTT
TRBD1	TRBV11-3	few	TRBJ2-7	CASSSRDRGKAYEQYF	TGTGCCAGCAGCTCTCGGGACAGGGGTAAAGCCTACGAGCAGTACTTC
.	TRBV12-3/TRBV12-4	.	TRBJ1-5	CASSPGGGPGHF	TGTGCCAGCAGCCCCGGTGGAGGACCAGGGCATTTT
.	TRBV6-6	.	TRBJ2-2	CASSWRGSSNTGELFF	TGTGCCAGCAGTTGGAGGGGCTCATCGAACACCGGGGAGCTGTTTTTT
TRBD1	TRBV14	.	TRBJ2-4	CASSHRGQAKNIQYF	TGTGCCAGCAGTCACAGGGGGCAGGCCAAAAACATTCAGTACTTC
.	TRBV7-2	.	TRBJ2-2	CASSRGTGELFF	TGTGCCAGCAGTCGGGGTACCGGGGAGCTGTTTTTT
TRBD1	TRBV3-1/TRBV3-2	.	TRBJ1-6	CASSVDRGNSPLHF	TGTGCCAGCAGCGTCGACAGGGGTAATTCACCCCTCCACTTT
TRBD1	TRBV6-5	.	TRBJ1-6	CASSSLRTGEYSPLHF	TGTGCCAGCAGTTCGCTTAGGACAGGGGAATATAGTCCCCTCCACTTT
.	TRBV6-2/TRBV6-3	.	TRBJ1-4	CASSPRGGANEKLFF	TGTGCCAGCAGTCCCAGGGGTGGTGCTAATGAAAAACTGTTTTTT
.	TRBV30	.	TRBJ2-5	CAWSAQGGETQYF	TGTGCCTGGAGTGCCCAGGGGGGAGAGACCCAGTACTTC
TRBD2	TRBV7-2	.	TRBJ2-7	CASSPERGREQYF	TGTGCCAGCAGCCCCGAGCGGGGGCGCGAGCAGTACTTC
.	TRBV19	.	TRBJ2-7	CASSIFQGKGEQYF	TGTGCCAGTAGTATATTTCAGGGTAAGGGCGAGCAGTACTTC
.	TRBV9	.	TRBJ2-5	CASSFQGLETQYF	TGTGCCAGCAGCTTCCAGGGGCTAGAGACCCAGTACTTC
.	TRBV11-2	once	TRBJ2-3	CASSSGQGHTDTQYF	TGTGCCAGCAGCTCCGGACAAGGCCACACAGATACGCAGTATTTT
TRBD1	TRBV7-2	.	TRBJ2-5	CASSLEGRGQGETQYF	TGTGCCAGCAGCTTAGAAGGCAGGGGGCAAGGAGAGACCCAGTACTTC
TRBD1	TRBV7-3	.	TRBJ1-1	CASSLNGQGRATEAFF	TGTGCCAGCAGCTTAAACGGACAGGGAAGGGCTACTGAAGCTTTCTTT
.	TRBV3-1/TRBV3-2	few	TRBJ1-5	CASSQADFQPQHF	TGTGCCAGCAGCCAAGCAGATTTTCAGCCCCAGCATTTT
.	TRBV19	.	TRBJ1-1	CASSTIGRGSEAFF	TGTGCCAGTAGTACCATCGGCAGGGGCTCTGAAGCTTTCTTT
TRBD1	TRBV6-1	.	TRBJ1-2	CASSGPGQGYGYTF	TGTGCCAGCAGTGGACCGGGACAGGGTTATGGCTACACCTTC
.	TRBV7-2	.	TRBJ1-1	CASSLELREAFF	TGTGCCAGCAGCTTAGAGCTGCGTGAAGCTTTCTTT
.	TRBV19	.	TRBJ1-2	CASTADSWLSYTF	TGTGCCAGTACCGCGGACAGCTGGCTTAGCTACACCTTC
.	TRBV19	.	TRBJ1-1	CASSTTRITTEAFF	TGTGCCAGTAGTACAACACGAATTACCACTGAAGCTTTCTTT
TRBD1	TRBV6-6	.	TRBJ2-5	CASSSYKGQGETQYF	TGTGCCAGCAGTTCCTACAAGGGACAGGGGGAGACCCAGTACTTC
TRBD1	TRBV7-2	few	TRBJ1-5	CASSRDRVNQPQHF	TGTGCCAGCAGCCGGGACAGGGTGAATCAGCCCCAGCATTTT
TRBD2	TRBV6-2/TRBV6-3	.	TRBJ2-7	CASSYPASGGATSYEQYF	TGTGCCAGCAGTTACCCAGCTAGCGGGGGGGCGACCTCCTACGAGCAGTACTTC
TRBD1	TRBV3-1/TRBV3-2	.	TRBJ2-2	CASIQPGQGSGELFF	TGTGCCAGCATCCAACCGGGACAGGGTAGCGGGGAGCTGTTTTTT
.	TRBV9	few	TRBJ1-4	CASSPLPRQGEKLFF	TGTGCCAGCAGCCCCCTCCCCCGGCAGGGGGAAAAACTGTTTTTT
TRBD1	TRBV10-3	.	TRBJ2-1	CAISPGDRGYEQFF	TGTGCCATCAGTCCCGGGGACAGGGGGTATGAGCAGTTCTTC
.	TRBV12-3/TRBV12-4	.	TRBJ2-7	CASTPDSPYEQYF	TGTGCCAGCACTCCAGACAGTCCCTACGAGCAGTACTTC
TRBD1	TRBV6-2/TRBV6-3	few	TRBJ1-2	CASSNGQGASYALANYGYTF	TGTGCCAGCAGTAACGGACAGGGGGCGAGTTACGCCCTGGCTAACTATGGCTACACCTTC
TRBD1	TRBV5-1	.	TRBJ1-2	CASSLEGQGQNYGYTF	TGCGCCAGCAGCTTGGAGGGACAGGGGCAAAACTATGGCTACACCTTC
TRBD1	TRBV11-3	.	TRBJ2-2	CASSLRYGTGNTGELFF	TGTGCCAGCAGCTTACGATACGGGACAGGGAACACCGGGGAGCTGTTTTTT
.	TRBV21-1	.	TRBJ2-2	CASSNAISGGTPPGELFF	TGTGCCAGCAGCAACGCTATTAGCGGGGGGACCCCTCCCGGGGAGCTGTTTTTT
.	TRBV12-5	once	TRBJ1-5	CASGSLTQPQHF	TGTGCTAGTGGTTCCCTCACACAGCCCCAGCATTTT
TRBD1	TRBV12-3/TRBV12-4	.	TRBJ1-2	CASSYRGLGYTF	TGTGCCAGCAGCTACAGGGGGCTTGGCTACACCTTC
.	TRBV5-6	.	TRBJ1-1	CASSFPGGRAFF	TGTGCCAGCAGCTTCCCGGGGGGTCGGGCTTTCTTT
TRBD1	TRBV4-2	.	TRBJ1-3	CASSPGQGSGNTIYF	TGTGCCAGCAGCCCGGGACAGGGCTCTGGAAACACCATATATTTT
.	TRBV7-9	.	TRBJ1-2	CASSLYSARGGYGYTF	TGTGCCAGCAGCTTATACTCTGCCAGGGGCGGCTATGGCTACACCTTC
.	TRBV5-1	once	TRBJ2-3	CASSLVGTSSTDTQYF	TGCGCCAGCAGCTTGGTAGGGACATCTTCCACAGATACGCAGTATTTT
.	TRBV29-1	.	TRBJ1-2	CSGSQGSGYGYTF	TGCAGCGGTAGTCAGGGGAGCGGCTATGGCTACACCTTC
TRBD1	TRBV25-1	.	TRBJ1-2	CASSEGTGSYGYTF	TGTGCCAGCAGTGAAGGGACAGGGTCCTATGGCTACACCTTC
.	TRBV30	.	TRBJ1-1	CAWSVLRQASGEAFF	TGTGCCTGGAGTGTACTTAGGCAGGCCTCTGGGGAGGCTTTCTTT
.	TRBV10-3	.	TRBJ1-1	CAITDSPDTEAFF	TGTGCCATCACCGACAGCCCAGACACTGAAGCTTTCTTT
TRBD2	TRBV7-9	.	TRBJ2-1	CASSLSGAFEQFF	TGTGCCAGCAGCTTAAGCGGGGCTTTTGAGCAGTTCTTC
TRBD1	TRBV18	.	TRBJ1-4	CASSPGQEHEKLFF	TGTGCCAGCTCACCGGGACAGGAACATGAAAAACTGTTTTTT
.	TRBV18	.	TRBJ1-2	CASSPSVEVLSGGYTF	TGTGCCAGCTCACCCTCGGTTGAGGTTCTTAGTGGTGGCTACACCTTC
.	TRBV7-2	.	TRBJ1-5	CASSPDSSNQPQHF	TGTGCCAGCAGCCCGGACAGTAGCAATCAGCCCCAGCATTTT